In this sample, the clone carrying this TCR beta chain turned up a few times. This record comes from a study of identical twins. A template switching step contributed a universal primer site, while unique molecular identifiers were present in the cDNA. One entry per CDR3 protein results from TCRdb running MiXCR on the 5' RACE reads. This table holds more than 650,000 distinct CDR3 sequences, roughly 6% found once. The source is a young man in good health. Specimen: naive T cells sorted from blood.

The CDR3 sequence is CASSIYGTQGHSYEQYV. For the CDR3, the DNA is TGTGCCAGTAGTATTTATGGGACCCAGGGGCACTCCTACGAGCAGTACGTC. This chain links TRBV19 with TRBJ2-7, with D maybe TRBD1 (6 bases). CDR3 length: 17 amino acids. In germline, CDR1 is LNHDA, CDR2 SQIVND (reference sequence). V lost 3 bases and J lost 0, with 18 bases in between.